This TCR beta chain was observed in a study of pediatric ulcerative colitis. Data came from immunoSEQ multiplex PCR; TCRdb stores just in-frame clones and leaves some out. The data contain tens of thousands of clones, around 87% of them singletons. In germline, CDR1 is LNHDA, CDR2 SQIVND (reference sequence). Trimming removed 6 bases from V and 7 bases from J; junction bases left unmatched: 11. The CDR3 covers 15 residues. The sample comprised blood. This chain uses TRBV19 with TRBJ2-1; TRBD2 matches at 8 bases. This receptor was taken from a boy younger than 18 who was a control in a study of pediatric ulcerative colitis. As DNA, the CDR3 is TGTGCCAGTAGGTTGTCGGGAGGGCCTCGGAATGAGCAGTTCTTC. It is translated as CASRLSGGPRNEQFF.